The present entry profiles one T cell receptor beta chain with its context. Libraries were prepared by immunoSEQ multiplex PCR; TCRdb keeps only in-frame clonotypes and omits some of them. The table shows about 150,000 clones, with approximately 87% occurring only once. These data come from a study of blood T cell repertoires in COVID-19. Study background: Acute and convalescent COVID-19 specimens originated in the United States, Italy and Spain. PBMCs, B-cell-depleted T cells, or T cells provided the cDNA or gDNA that made up the material.

Germline V lookup: CDR1 LNHNV, CDR2 YYDKDF (reference sequence). The V gene end was trimmed by 2 bases and the J gene end by 4 bases; junction bases not matched to a gene: 4. This CDR3 is built from 15 residues. The chain employs TRBV15 and TRBJ1-4, with 7 bases fitting TRBD1. This clonotype was sampled from a man aged 50-59 years who had recovered from COVID-19. The sequenced material came from peripheral blood. This CDR3 reads CATSRHGTDNEKLFF. CDR3 bases: TGTGCCACCAGCAGACACGGGACAGATAATGAAAAACTGTTTTTT.